Sequencing of this T cell receptor beta chain was carried out in a study of blood T cells in healthy people across ages. Peripheral blood from each donor was collected in a volume of 9.5 to 10 milliliters. Study results and limitations: A greater number of naive CD4+ cells and higher diversity distinguished long-lived donors from aged donors. With donor CMV status unknown, expanded clonotype changes were possibly confounded.

For this clonotype: Antigen: not known. The junction does not match germline at one end; this may be a read error.

The authors ran a second PCR of 7 to 11 cycles using a sample-barcoded 5' primer and a J-beta primer mix. Per sample, CDR3-containing paired-end reads numbered at least 2.5 million. From the 5' RACE reads, TCRdb called clonotypes with MiXCR, one entry per CDR3 protein. The sample yields under 1 million distinct CDR3 sequences, under 55% seen once. Sequencing input: blood. The TCR comes from a man aged 55 to 70 in good health.

The CDR3 region has the DNA TGCAGTGCAAGAGAATGGCGGAGACCGGCGGCTTTCTTT. It encodes CSAREWRRPAAFF. The chain couples TRBV20-1 to TRBJ1-1, with D unclear. CDR1 and CDR2 (germline): DFQATT, SNEGSKA (reference sequence). This CDR3 comprises 13 residues.